A single sample is the source of the 9 T cell receptor beta chains below, sequenced in a study of T cells in tuberculosis. The method was immunoSEQ multiplex PCR; TCRdb's version includes in-frame clones alone and lacks a portion of them. The sample carries around 60,000 clones, approximately 80% recorded once. Sorting used thawed, overnight-rested PBMC stained with anti-CD3, a viability dye and GMM-loaded CD1B tetramer. The lipid loaded on the CD1B tetramers was C32 glucose monomycolate from Rhodococcus equi. Source material: CD1b-GMM tetramer-negative cells sorted from PBMCs. The receptors were sampled from an adult woman with latent tuberculosis.

This clone has just a few counts. The chain's CDR3 is CASRTQGNVSPLHF. For the CDR3, the DNA is TGTGCCAGCAGAACACAGGGGAACGTTTCACCCCTCCACTTT. The rearrangement uses TRBV2 and TRBJ1-6; TRBD1 matches 7 bases. This CDR3 spans 14 amino acids. Germline CDR1 is SNHLY and CDR2 is FYNNEI. The trim removed 6 bases at V and 9 bases at J, leaving 8 bases unmatched.

The CDR3 here is CASSRAGNPGNEQFF. DNA for the CDR3: TGTGCCAGCAGCCGAGCGGGAAACCCCGGGAATGAGCAGTTCTTC. The chain uses TRBV7-2 and TRBJ2-1; TRBD2 matches at 7 bases. After removal of 5 bases from V and 7 bases from J, the junction contained 11 bases not matched to a gene. CDR3 length: 15 amino acids. Germline loops: CDR1 SGHTA, CDR2 FQGNSA.

The CDR3 DNA follows: TGCGCCAGCAGACCGGGACAGGCCTACGAGCAGTACTTC. The encoded protein is CASRPGQAYEQYF. The rearrangement joins TRBV10-2 to TRBJ2-7; TRBD1 agrees at 8 bases. J lost 2 bases, V lost 6 bases, and 3 bases had no gene match. The CDR3 is 13 amino acids. CDR1 and CDR2 from the germline V gene are WSHSY and SAAADI.

V usage is TRBV11-2 and J usage is TRBJ1-5; a weak D match, TRBD1 (5 bases). This CDR3 spans 13 amino acids. Germline CDR1 and CDR2: SGHAT and FQNNGV. The ends were cut back, 5 bases at V and 6 bases at J, with 11 bases in the middle. The CDR3 DNA sequence: TGTGCCAGCAGCCCTGACAGAGCTCAGCCCCAGCATTTT. Its protein is CASSPDRAQPQHF. Filled out from reference TRBV11-2 and TRBJ1-5, the complete variable domain reads EAGVAQSPRYKIIEKRQSVAFWCNPISGHATLYWYQQILGQGPKLLIQFQNNGVVDDSQLPKDRFSAERLKGVDSTLKIQPAKLEDSAVYLCASSPDRAQPQHFGDGTRLSIL.

This clone was observed a handful of times. The genes are TRBV19 and TRBJ2-3; 9 bases are shared with TRBD2. Germline CDR1 is LNHDA and CDR2 is SQIVND (reference sequence). J gave up 3 bases and V 4 bases, and 2 bases lay outside the gene matches. This CDR3 region has 14 residues. Here the CDR3 DNA reads TGTGCCAGTAGTACTAGCGGGATGACAGATACGCAGTATTTT. Translation gives CASSTSGMTDTQYF.

This clone appeared a single time. Written as DNA, the CDR3 is TGTGCCAGCAGTTACCTGCCAGGTCAAGTTGAAGCTTTCTTT. This codes for CASSYLPGQVEAFF. The chain links TRBV6-5 to TRBJ1-1, with D unclear. The length of the CDR3 is 14 residues. The V end lost 2 bases, the J end lost 7 bases, and 14 bases lay between the germline ends. Per germline, CDR1 MNHEY and CDR2 SVGAGI.

The gene calls are TRBV28 and TRBJ2-2, with TRBD2 matching 12 bases. Trimming at V came to 3 bases and at J to 6 bases, leaving 8 bases not matched to a gene. The germline gives CDR1 MDHEN, CDR2 SYDVKM. This CDR3 is built from 17 residues. CDR3 sequence: CASSFKGPSGGAGELFF. The CDR3 DNA sequence: TGTGCCAGCAGTTTTAAAGGGCCTAGCGGGGGGGCCGGGGAGCTGTTTTTT. Full variable domain (rest looked up from reference TRBV28 and TRBJ2-2): DVKVTQSSRYLVKRTGEKVFLECVQDMDHENMFWYRQDPGLGLRLIYFSYDVKMKEKGDIPEGYSVSREKKERFSLILESASTNQTSMYLCASSFKGPSGGAGELFFGEGSRLTVL.

The rearrangement links TRBV9 to TRBJ2-1; D perhaps matches TRBD1 (5 bases). This CDR3 has 12 residues. V dropped 3 bases and J dropped 5 bases, with 6 bases sitting between them. From germline, CDR1 is SGDLS and CDR2 YYNGEE. The CDR3 DNA sequence: TGTGCCAGCAGCGACAGGAACAATGAGCAGTTCTTC. It codes for CASSDRNNEQFF.

V is TRBV2 and J is TRBJ2-5; possible D gene TRBD2, 6 bases. The length of the CDR3 is 13 residues. Trimming left V 10 bases short and J 1 base short, with 13 bases between. The germline CDR1 and CDR2 sequences are SNHLY and FYNNEI. CDR3 DNA: TGTGCCACCACGGCGGGGTCCCAAGAGACCCAGTACTTC. As protein: CATTAGSQETQYF. The variable domain in full, completed from reference TRBV2 and TRBJ2-5, reads EPEVTQTPSHQVTQMGQEVILRCVPISNHLYFYWYRQILGQKVEFLVSFYNNEISEKSEIFDDQFSVERPDGSNFTLKIRSTKLEDSAMYFCATTAGSQETQYFGPGTRLLVL.